The next 6 T cell receptor beta chains were all read from a single sample in a study of blood T cell repertoires in COVID-19. Assay used: immunoSEQ multiplex PCR; TCRdb lists only in-frame clones, some missing. This sample has 300,000 to 350,000 clones, with approximately 82% found just once. Specimen: peripheral blood. These receptors originate from a man between 25 and 39 years old with active or convalescent COVID-19.

The chain employs TRBV11-3 and TRBJ2-1; 14 nucleotides line up with TRBD2. The CDR3 length is 16 residues. CDR1 is SGHNT and CDR2 is YENEEA in the germline V gene. Germline trimming cut 5 bases from V and 9 bases from J; bases unmatched to any gene: 9. The CDR3 DNA reads as TGTGCCAGCAGCCCCTCCGGGACTAGCGGGAGAGGTGAGCAGTTCTTC. This codes for CASSPSGTSGRGEQFF.

The CDR3, as DNA: TGTGCCAGCAGCTTCTATAGGGGGGGATACAATGAGCAGTTCTTC. Its translation is CASSFYRGGYNEQFF. V gene TRBV5-8 combines with J gene TRBJ2-1, with D perhaps matching TRBD2 (7 bases). CDR3 length: 15 amino acids. Trimming cost V 2 bases and J 4 bases, with 13 bases left between them. Germline assignment: CDR1 SGHTS and CDR2 YDEGEE. The complete variable domain, with remaining parts taken from reference TRBV5-8 and TRBJ2-1, reads EAGVTQSPTHLIKTRGQQATLRCSPISGHTSVYWYQQALGLGLQFLLWYDEGEERNRGNFPPRFSGRQFPNYSSELNVNALELEDSALYLCASSFYRGGYNEQFFGPGTRLTVL.

The chain recombines TRBV5-1 with TRBJ2-7, with D perhaps TRBD2 (5 bases). The CDR3 has 15 amino acids. Germline lookup yields CDR1 SGHRS and CDR2 YFSETQ. The V gene lost 6 bases and the J gene lost 5 bases, with 21 bases spanning the gap. In nucleotides, the CDR3 is TGCGCCAGCACCCCCTTGGGAGCGGCCCTTCACGAGCAGTACTTC. Its protein product is CASTPLGAALHEQYF.

The table lists this clone with a few counts. J is TRBJ1-5 and V is TRBV19; tentative D call: TRBD1 (5 bases). The V and J ends lost 5 bases and 4 bases respectively, with 15 bases between them. CDR1 is LNHDA and CDR2 is SQIVND in the germline V gene (reference sequence). The CDR3 contains 15 residues. CDR3 in amino acids: CASSPRGGENQPQHF. The CDR3 bases are TGTGCCAGTAGTCCAAGGGGTGGGGAAAATCAGCCCCAGCATTTT.

The J gene is TRBJ2-2, the V gene TRBV11-2, with TRBD2 matching over 9 bases. The V segment lost 3 bases and the J segment 1 base; nucleotides outside the gene matches: 6. CDR3 length equals 17 residues. Germline CDR1 SGHAT, CDR2 FQNNGV. DNA of the CDR3: TGTGCCAGCAGCTTCCCGCGGGGGGGCATGAACACCGGGGAGCTGTTTTTT. Its protein product is CASSFPRGGMNTGELFF.

The chain combines TRBV7-2 with TRBJ2-1, with D perhaps matching TRBD2 (6 bases). The CDR3 sequence is 14 residues long. V shed 1 base and J shed 11 bases, with 15 bases lying between them. Germline loops: CDR1 SGHTA, CDR2 FQGNSA. The CDR3 protein is CASSLELARGQQFF. As DNA, the CDR3 is TGTGCCAGCAGCTTAGAACTAGCTAGGGGCCAGCAGTTCTTC.